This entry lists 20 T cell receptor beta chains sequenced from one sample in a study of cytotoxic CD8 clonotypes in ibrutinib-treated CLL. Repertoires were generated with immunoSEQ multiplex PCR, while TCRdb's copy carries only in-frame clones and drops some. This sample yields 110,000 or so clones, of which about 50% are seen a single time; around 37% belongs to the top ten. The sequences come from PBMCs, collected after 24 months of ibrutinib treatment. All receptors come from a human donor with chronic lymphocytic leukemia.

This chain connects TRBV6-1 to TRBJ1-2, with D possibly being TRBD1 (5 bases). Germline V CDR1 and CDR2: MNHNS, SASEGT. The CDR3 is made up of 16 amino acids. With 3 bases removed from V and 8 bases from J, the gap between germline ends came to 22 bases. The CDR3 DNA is TGTGCCAGCAGTGACTTGGGACTCGTTACACTGGAGGGCTACACCTTC. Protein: CASSDLGLVTLEGYTF.

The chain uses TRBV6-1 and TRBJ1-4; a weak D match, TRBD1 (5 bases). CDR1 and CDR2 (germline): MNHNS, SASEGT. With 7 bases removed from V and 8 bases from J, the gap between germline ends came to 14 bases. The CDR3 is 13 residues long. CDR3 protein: CASNRGPAEKLFF. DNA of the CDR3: TGTGCCAGCAACCGGGGACCGGCGGAAAAACTGTTTTTT.

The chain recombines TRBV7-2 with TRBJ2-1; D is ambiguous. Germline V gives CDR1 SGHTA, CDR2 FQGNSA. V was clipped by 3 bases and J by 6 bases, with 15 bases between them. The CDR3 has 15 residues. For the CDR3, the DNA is TGTGCCAGCAGCTTTGGAGCCTTGGCGGCCAATGAGCAGTTCTTC. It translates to CASSFGALAANEQFF.

CDR3 loop: CASSLSGGDQPQHF. CDR3 nucleotide sequence: TGCGCCAGCAGCTTGTCCGGGGGCGATCAGCCCCAGCATTTT. This chain links TRBV5-1 with TRBJ1-5, with D possibly TRBD1 on 6 matching bases. The CDR3 totals 14 residues. The ends were cut back, 1 base at V and 5 bases at J, with 10 bases in the middle. Germline CDR1 is SGHRS and CDR2 is YFSETQ.

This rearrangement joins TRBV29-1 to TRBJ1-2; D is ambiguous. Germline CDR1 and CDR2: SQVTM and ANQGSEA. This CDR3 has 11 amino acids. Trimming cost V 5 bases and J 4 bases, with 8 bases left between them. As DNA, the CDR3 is TGCAGCGTTTTGACGGTCTATGGCTACACCTTC. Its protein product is CSVLTVYGYTF.

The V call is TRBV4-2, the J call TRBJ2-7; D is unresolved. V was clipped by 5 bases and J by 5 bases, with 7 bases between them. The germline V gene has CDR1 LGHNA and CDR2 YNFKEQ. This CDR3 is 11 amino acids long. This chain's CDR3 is CASSSFDEQYF. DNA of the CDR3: TGTGCCAGCAGCTCGTTCGACGAGCAGTACTTC.

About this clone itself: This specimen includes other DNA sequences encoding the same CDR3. The CDR3 DNA reads as TGTGCCAGCAGTTTATGGGGAAACACTGAAGCTTTCTTT. Amino acid sequence: CASSLWGNTEAFF. This chain joins TRBV28 and TRBJ1-1; the D is unclear. The V gene's germline CDR1 is MDHEN and CDR2 SYDVKM. The CDR3 contains 13 residues. V lost 0 bases, J lost 2 bases, and 4 bases lay in between.

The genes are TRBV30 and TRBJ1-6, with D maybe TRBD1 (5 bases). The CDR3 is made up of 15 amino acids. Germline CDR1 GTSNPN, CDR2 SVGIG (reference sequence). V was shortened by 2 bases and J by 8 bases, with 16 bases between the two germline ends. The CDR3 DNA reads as TGTGCCTGGAGTCCGATCGGGGGTCTGGATTCACCCCTCCACTTT. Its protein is CAWSPIGGLDSPLHF.

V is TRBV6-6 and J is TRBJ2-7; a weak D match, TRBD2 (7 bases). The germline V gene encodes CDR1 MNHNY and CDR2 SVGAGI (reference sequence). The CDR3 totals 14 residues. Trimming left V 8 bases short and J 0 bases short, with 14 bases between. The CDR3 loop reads CASLKGGSSYEQYF. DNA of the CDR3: TGTGCCAGCTTAAAGGGGGGGAGCTCCTACGAGCAGTACTTC.

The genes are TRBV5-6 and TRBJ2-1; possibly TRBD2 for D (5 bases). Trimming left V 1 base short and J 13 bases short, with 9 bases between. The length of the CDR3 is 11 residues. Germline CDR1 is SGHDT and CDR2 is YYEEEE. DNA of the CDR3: TGTGCCAGCAGCTTGACTAGTTCTCAGTTCTTC. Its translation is CASSLTSSQFF.

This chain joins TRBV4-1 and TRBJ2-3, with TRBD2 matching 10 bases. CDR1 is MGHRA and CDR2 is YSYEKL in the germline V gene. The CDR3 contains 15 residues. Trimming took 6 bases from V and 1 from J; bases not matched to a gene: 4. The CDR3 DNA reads TGCGCCAGCAGATCCACTAGCGGGGGCACAGATACGCAGTATTTT. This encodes CASRSTSGGTDTQYF.

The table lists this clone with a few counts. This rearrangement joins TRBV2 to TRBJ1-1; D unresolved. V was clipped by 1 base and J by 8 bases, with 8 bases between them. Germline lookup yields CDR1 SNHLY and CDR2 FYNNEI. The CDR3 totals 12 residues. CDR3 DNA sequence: TGTGCCAGCAGTGAAGTCAGTGAAGAAGCTTTCTTT. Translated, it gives CASSEVSEEAFF.

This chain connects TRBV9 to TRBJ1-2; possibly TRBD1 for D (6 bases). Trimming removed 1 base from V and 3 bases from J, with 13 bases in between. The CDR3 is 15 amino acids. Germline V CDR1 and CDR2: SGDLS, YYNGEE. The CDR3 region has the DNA TGTGCCAGCAGCGTAACAGGGAACGGTTACTATGGCTACACCTTC. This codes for CASSVTGNGYYGYTF.

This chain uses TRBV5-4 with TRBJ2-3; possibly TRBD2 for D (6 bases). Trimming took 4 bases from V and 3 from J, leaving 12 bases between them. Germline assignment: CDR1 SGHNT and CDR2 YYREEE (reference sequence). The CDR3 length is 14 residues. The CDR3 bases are TGTGCCAGCAGCCCGGGCGGGGCAACAGATACGCAGTATTTT. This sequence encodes CASSPGGATDTQYF.

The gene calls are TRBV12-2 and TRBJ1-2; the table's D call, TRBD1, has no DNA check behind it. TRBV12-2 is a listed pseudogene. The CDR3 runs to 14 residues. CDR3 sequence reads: CASRSTDSIYGYTF. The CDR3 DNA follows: TGTGCAAGTCGCTCCACGGACAGCATCTATGGCTACACCTTC.

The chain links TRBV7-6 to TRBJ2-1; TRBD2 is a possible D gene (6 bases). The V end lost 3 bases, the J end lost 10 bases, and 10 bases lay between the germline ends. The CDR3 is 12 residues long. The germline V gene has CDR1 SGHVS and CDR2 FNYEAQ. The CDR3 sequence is CASSLEGLEQFF. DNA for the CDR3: TGTGCCAGCAGCTTGGAGGGCTTGGAGCAGTTCTTC.

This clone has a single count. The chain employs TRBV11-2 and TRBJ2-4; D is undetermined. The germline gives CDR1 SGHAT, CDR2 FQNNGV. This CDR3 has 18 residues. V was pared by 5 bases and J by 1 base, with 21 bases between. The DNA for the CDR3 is TGTGCCAGCAGCCCACCCCCGGCCTTAAGGTTGGCCAAAAACATTCAGTACTTC. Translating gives CASSPPPALRLAKNIQYF.

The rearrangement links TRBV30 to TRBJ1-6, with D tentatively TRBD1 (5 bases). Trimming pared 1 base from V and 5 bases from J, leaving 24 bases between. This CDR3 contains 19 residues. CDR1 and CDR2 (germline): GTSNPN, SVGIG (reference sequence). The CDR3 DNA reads TGTGCCTGGAGTGCCCGCCAGGGTAGGGCCCTACTCAATAATTCACCCCTCCACTTT. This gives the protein CAWSARQGRALLNNSPLHF.

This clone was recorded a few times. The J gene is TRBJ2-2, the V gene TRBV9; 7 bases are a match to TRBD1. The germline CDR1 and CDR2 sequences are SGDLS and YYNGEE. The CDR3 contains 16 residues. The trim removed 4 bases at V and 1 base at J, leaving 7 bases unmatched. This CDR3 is CASSRARDRNTGELFF. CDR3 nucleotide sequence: TGTGCCAGCAGCCGTGCCCGGGACAGGAACACCGGGGAGCTGTTTTTT. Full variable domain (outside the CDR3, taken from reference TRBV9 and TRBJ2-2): DSGVTQTPKHLITATGQRVTLRCSPRSGDLSVYWYQQSLDQGLQFLIQYYNGEERAKGNILERFSAQQFPDLHSELNLSSLELGDSALYFCASSRARDRNTGELFFGEGSRLTVL.

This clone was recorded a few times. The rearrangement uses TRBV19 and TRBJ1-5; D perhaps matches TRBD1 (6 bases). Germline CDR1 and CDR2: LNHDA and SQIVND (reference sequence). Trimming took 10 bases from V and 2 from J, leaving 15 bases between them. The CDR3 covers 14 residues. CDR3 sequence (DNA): TGTGCCACCCCGAAGGGGGAGCGCAATCAGCCCCAGCATTTT. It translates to CATPKGERNQPQHF.